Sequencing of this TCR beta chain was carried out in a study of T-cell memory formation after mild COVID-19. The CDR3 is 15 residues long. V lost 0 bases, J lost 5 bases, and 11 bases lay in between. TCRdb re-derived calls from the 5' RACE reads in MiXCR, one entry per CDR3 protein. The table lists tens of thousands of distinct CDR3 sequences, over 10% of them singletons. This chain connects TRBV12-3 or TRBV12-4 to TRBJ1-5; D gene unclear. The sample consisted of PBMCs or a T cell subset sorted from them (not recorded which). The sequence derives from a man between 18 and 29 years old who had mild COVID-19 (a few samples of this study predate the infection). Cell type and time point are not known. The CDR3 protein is CASSLAGANHQPQHF. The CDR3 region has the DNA TGTGCCAGCAGTTTAGCGGGCGCTAACCATCAGCCCCAGCATTTT.